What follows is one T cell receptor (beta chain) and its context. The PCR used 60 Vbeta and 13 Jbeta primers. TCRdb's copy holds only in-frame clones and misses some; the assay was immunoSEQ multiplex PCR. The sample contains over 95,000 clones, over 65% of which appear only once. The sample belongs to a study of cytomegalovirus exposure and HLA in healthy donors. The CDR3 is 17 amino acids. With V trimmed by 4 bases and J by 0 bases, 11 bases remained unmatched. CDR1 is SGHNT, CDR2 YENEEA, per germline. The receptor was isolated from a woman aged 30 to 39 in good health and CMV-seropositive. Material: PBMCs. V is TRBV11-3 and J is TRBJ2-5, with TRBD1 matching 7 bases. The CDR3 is CASSYPLGQLDQETQYF. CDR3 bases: TGTGCCAGCAGCTATCCCCTGGGACAGCTCGACCAAGAGACCCAGTACTTC.